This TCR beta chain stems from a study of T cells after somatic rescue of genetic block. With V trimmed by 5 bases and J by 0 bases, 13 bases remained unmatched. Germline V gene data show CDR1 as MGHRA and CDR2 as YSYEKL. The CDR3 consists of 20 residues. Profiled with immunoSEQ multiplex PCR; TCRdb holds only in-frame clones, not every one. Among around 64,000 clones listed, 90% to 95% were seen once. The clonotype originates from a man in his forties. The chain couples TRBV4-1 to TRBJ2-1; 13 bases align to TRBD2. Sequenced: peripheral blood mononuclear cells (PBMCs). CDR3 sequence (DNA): TGCGCCAGCAGCTATCCGGGACGGAGGACTAGCGGGAGCTCCTACAATGAGCAGTTCTTC. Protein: CASSYPGRRTSGSSYNEQFF.